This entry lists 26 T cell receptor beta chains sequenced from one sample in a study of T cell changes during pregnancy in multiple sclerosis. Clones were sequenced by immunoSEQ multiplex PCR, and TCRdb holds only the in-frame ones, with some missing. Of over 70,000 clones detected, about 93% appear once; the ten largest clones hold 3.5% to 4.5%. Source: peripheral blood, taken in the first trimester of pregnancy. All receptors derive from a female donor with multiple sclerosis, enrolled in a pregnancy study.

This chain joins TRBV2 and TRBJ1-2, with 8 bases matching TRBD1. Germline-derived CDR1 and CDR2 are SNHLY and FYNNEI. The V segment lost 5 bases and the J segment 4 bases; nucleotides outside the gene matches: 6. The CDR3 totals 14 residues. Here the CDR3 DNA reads TGTGCCAGCAGTAAATCCGGGACAGGCTATGGCTACACCTTC. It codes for CASSKSGTGYGYTF.

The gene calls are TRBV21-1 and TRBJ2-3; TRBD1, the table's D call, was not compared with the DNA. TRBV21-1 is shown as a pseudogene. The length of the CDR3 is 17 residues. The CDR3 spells CASSEKRRGQHTDTQYF. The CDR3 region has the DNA TGTGCCAGCAGCGAAAAGAGAAGGGGGCAGCACACAGATACGCAGTATTTT.

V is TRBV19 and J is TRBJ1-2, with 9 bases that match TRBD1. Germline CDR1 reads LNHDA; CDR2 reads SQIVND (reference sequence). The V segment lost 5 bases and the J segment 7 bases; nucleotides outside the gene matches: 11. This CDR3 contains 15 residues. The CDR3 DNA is TGTGCCAGTAGTCCACGGACAGGGGAAAGGGGTGGCTACACCTTC. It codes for CASSPRTGERGGYTF.

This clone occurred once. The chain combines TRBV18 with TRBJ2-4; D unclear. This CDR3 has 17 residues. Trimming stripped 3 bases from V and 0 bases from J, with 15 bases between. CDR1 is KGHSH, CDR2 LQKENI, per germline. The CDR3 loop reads CASSPAGLKIAKNIQYF. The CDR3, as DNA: TGTGCCAGCTCACCGGCCGGGTTGAAGATAGCCAAAAACATTCAGTACTTC.

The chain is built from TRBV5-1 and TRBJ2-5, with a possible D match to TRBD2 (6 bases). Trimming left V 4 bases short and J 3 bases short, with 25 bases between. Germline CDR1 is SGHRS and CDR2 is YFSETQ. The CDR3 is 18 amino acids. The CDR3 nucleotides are TGCGCCAGCAGCGGAGCCCCCCCCCGACTAGTTAGGGAAGAGACCCAGTACTTC. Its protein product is CASSGAPPRLVREETQYF.

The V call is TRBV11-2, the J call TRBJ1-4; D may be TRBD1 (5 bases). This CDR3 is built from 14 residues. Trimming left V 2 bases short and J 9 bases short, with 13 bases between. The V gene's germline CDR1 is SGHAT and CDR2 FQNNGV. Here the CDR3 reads CASSLLQDSQKLFF. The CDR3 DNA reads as TGTGCCAGCAGCTTACTTCAAGACAGTCAAAAACTGTTTTTT.

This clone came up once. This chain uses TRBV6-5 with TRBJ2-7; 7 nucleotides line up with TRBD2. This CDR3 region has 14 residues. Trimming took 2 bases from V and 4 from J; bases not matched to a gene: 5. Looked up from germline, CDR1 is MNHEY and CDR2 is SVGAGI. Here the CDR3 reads CASSYRGVSYEQYF. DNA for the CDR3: TGTGCCAGCAGTTACCGGGGGGTCTCTTACGAGCAGTACTTC.

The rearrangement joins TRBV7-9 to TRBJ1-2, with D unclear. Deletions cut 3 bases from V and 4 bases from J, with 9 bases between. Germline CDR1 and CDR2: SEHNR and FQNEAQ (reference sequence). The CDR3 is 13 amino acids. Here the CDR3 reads CASSFGLRYGYTF. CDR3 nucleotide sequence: TGTGCCAGCAGCTTTGGACTCCGCTATGGCTACACCTTC. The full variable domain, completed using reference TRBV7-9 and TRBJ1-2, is DTGVSQNPRHKITKRGQNVTFRCDPISEHNRLYWYRQTLGQGPEFLTYFQNEAQLEKSRLLSDRFSAERPKGSFSTLEIQRTEQGDSAMYLCASSFGLRYGYTFGSGTRLTVV.

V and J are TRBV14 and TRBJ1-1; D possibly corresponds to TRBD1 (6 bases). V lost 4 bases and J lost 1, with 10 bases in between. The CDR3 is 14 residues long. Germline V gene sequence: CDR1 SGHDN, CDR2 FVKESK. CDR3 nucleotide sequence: TGTGCCAGCAGCCTAGGGGGGGGGAACACTGAAGCTTTCTTT. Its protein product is CASSLGGGNTEAFF.

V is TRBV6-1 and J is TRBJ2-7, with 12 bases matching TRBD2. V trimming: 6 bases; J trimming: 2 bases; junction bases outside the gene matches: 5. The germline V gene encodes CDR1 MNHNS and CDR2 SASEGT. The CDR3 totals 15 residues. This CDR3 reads CASSALAGGAYEQYF. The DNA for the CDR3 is TGTGCCAGCAGCGCACTAGCGGGGGGTGCCTACGAGCAGTACTTC.

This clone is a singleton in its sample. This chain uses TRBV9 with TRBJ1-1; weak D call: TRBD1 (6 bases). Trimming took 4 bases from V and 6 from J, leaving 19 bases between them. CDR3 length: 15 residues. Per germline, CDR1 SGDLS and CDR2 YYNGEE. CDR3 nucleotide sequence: TGTGCCAGCAGCCTGGATCAGGGACATGTCCCTGAAGCTTTCTTT. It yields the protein CASSLDQGHVPEAFF.

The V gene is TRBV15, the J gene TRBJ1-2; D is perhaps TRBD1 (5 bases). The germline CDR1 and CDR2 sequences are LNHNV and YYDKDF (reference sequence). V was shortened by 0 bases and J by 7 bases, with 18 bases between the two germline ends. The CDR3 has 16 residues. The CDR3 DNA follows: TGTGCCACCAGCAGAGATCATATTCAGGGTTCTGCTGGCTACACCTTC. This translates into CATSRDHIQGSAGYTF.

CDR3 loop: CATSIRGGPTGELFF. CDR3 sequence (DNA): TGTGCCACCAGCATACGGGGGGGGCCCACCGGGGAGCTGTTTTTT. The V gene is TRBV15, the J gene TRBJ2-2; 8 bases align to TRBD2. Trimming cost V 4 bases and J 4 bases; bases outside gene matches: 5. This CDR3 spans 15 amino acids. The germline CDR1 and CDR2 sequences are LNHNV and YYDKDF (reference sequence).

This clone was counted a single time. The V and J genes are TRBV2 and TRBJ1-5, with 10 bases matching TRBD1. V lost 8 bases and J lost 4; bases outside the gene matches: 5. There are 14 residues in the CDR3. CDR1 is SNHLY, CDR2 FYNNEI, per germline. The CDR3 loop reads CASRQGAGNQPQHF. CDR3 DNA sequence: TGTGCCAGCCGACAGGGGGCAGGGAATCAGCCCCAGCATTTT. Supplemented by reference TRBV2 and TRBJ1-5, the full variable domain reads EPEVTQTPSHQVTQMGQEVILRCVPISNHLYFYWYRQILGQKVEFLVSFYNNEISEKSEIFDDQFSVERPDGSNFTLKIRSTKLEDSAMYFCASRQGAGNQPQHFGDGTRLSIL.

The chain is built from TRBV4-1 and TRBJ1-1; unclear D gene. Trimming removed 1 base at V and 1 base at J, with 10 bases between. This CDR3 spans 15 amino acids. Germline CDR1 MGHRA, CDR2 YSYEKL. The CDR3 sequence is CASSQVEGGNTEAFF. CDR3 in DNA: TGCGCCAGCAGCCAAGTTGAGGGTGGGAACACTGAAGCTTTCTTT.

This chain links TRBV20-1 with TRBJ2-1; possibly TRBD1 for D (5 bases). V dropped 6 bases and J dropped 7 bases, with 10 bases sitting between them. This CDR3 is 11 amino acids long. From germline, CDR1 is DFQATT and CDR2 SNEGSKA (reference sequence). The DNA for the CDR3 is TGCAGTGCCTACGACAGTAATGAGCAGTTCTTC. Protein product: CSAYDSNEQFF.

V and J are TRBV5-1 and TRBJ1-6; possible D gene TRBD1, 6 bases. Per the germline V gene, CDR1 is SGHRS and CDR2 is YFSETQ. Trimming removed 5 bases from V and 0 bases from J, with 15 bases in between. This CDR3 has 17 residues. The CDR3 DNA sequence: TGCGCCAGCAGACATACAGGGTCTAGCTCCTATAATTCACCCCTCCACTTT. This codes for CASRHTGSSSYNSPLHF.

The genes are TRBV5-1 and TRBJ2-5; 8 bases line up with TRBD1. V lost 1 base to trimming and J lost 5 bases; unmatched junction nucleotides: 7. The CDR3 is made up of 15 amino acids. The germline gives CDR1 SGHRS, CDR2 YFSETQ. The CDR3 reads CASSLTQGARETQYF. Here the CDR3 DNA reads TGCGCCAGCAGCTTGACCCAGGGGGCGAGGGAGACCCAGTACTTC.

CDR3 DNA sequence: TGTGCCAGCAGCTTAGGAGAAGTAGAGGACACTGAAGCTTTCTTT. Translating it yields CASSLGEVEDTEAFF. This chain joins TRBV13 and TRBJ1-1, with unresolved D. The CDR3 runs to 15 residues. Per the germline V gene, CDR1 is PRHDT and CDR2 is FYEKMQ (reference sequence). Trimming shortened V by 0 bases and J by 3 bases, and 11 bases separated the two germline ends.

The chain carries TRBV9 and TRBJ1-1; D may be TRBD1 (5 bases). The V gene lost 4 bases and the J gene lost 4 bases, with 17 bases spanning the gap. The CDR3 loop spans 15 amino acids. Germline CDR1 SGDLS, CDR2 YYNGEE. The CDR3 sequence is CASSPLSGGGTEAFF. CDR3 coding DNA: TGTGCCAGCAGCCCTCTTTCCGGGGGAGGCACTGAAGCTTTCTTT. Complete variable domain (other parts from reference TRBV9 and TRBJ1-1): DSGVTQTPKHLITATGQRVTLRCSPRSGDLSVYWYQQSLDQGLQFLIQYYNGEERAKGNILERFSAQQFPDLHSELNLSSLELGDSALYFCASSPLSGGGTEAFFGQGTRLTVV.

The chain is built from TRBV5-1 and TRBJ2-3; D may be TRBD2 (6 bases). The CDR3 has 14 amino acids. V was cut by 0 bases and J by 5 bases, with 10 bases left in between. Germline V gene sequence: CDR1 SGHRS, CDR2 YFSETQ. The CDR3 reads CASSLGYGGDTQYF. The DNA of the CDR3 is TGCGCCAGCAGCTTGGGGTACGGGGGAGATACGCAGTATTTT.

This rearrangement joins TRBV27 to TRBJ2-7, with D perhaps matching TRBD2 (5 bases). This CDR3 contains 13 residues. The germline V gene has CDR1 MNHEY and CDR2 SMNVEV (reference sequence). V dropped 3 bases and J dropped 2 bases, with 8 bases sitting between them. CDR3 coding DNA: TGTGCCAGCAGTTTCGGGGAAACCTACGAGCAGTACTTC. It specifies CASSFGETYEQYF.

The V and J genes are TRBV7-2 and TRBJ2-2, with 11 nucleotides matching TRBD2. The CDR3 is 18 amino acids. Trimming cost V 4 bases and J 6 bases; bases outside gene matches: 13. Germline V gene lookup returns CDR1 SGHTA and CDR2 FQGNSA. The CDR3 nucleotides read TGTGCCAGCAGCTCAAAACTAGCGGGGGACACTCTCCCCGGGGAGCTGTTTTTT. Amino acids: CASSSKLAGDTLPGELFF.

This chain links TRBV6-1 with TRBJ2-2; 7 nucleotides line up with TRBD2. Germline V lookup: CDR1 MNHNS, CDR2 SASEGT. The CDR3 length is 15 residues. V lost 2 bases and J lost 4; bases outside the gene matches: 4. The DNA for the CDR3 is TGTGCCAGCAGTGAACCGGGGGGTCGCACCGGGGAGCTGTTTTTT. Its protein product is CASSEPGGRTGELFF.

This CDR3 is CSVEDGTVYEQYF. The CDR3 DNA is TGCAGCGTTGAAGATGGGACAGTCTACGAGCAGTACTTC. This chain uses TRBV29-1 with TRBJ2-7; TRBD1 agrees at 7 bases. Germline lookup yields CDR1 SQVTM and CDR2 ANQGSEA. With V trimmed by 0 bases and J by 3 bases, 2 bases remained unmatched. The CDR3 is 13 amino acids.

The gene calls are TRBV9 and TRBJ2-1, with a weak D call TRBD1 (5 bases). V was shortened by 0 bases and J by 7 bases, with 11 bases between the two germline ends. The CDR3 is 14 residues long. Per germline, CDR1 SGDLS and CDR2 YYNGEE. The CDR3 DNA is TGTGCCAGCAGCGTAGAAGACAGTAGGAATGAGCAGTTCTTC. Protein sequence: CASSVEDSRNEQFF.